This T cell receptor (beta chain) was recorded in a study of radiotherapy plus CTLA-4 blockade in lung cancer (dated by TCRdb to 2016 to 2018). Background for the entire study: Objective responses were observed in 18% of enrolled patients, and disease control was achieved in around 30%.

Worth noting for this clone: Its antigen remains unidentified. Base qualities are not recorded, but no much larger clone differs from it by a single base.

CDR1 and CDR2, looked up from the germline V gene (reference sequence), are SEHNR and FQNEAQ. Germline trimming amounts to 4 bases on V and 6 bases on J, with 11 as the count of junction bases outside the gene matches. From its cysteine to its phenylalanine, the CDR3 spans 15 amino acids. Only the CDR3 portion is preserved as DNA: 45 bases, with reading frame beginning at the first base. Focal radiation therapy combined with CTLA-4 blockade (ipilimumab) was tested in patients with chemo-refractory metastatic non-small-cell lung cancer. Libraries were built with the immunoSEQ multiplex PCR assay. Drawn from immuneACCESS, this table holds only the in-frame rearrangements with V and J called that TCRdb kept. Clones are partly lost; checked studies trace under half to an unresolved V gene and leave the rest unexplained. A total of tens of thousands of clones appear in this sample, 86% of them only once. Of the sample, approximately 2% falls within the top ten clones.

Results the study describes overall, beyond this receptor: After treatment with radiotherapy and ipilimumab, TCR clones that came from tumors expanded in the peripheral blood. The strongest predictors of response, as reported, were early dynamic changes in blood T cell clones along with a rise in serum interferon-beta after radiation.

Rearrangement joined TRBV7-9 to TRBJ2-7; the junction holds 8 bases that match TRBD1. The TCR originated in a human donor with non-small cell lung cancer who had a partial response to radiotherapy plus ipilimumab. Specimen: peripheral blood, collected from a patient treated with radiotherapy plus ipilimumab. Here is the DNA: TGTGCCAGCAGCTACTCCGGACAGGGATTTAGCGAGCAGTACTTC. Protein translation: CASSYSGQGFSEQYF.